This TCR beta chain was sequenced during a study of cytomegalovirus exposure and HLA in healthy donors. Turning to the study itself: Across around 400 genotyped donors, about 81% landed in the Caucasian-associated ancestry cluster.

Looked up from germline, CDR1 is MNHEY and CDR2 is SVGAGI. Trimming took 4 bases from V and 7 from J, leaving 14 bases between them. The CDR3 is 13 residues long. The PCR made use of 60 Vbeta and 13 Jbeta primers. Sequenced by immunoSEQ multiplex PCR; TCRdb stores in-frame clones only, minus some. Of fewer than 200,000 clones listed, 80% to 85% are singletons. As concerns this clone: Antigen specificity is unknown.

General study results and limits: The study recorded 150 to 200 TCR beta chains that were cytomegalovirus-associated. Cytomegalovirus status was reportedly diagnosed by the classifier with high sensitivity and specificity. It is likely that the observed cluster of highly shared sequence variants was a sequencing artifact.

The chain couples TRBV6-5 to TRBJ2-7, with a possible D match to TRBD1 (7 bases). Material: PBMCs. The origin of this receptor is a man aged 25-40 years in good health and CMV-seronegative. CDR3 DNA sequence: TGTGCCAGCAGTTTAAAGGGGGCGGGGGAGCAGTACTTC. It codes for CASSLKGAGEQYF.